This T cell receptor (beta chain) was sequenced in a study of siplizumab effects on memory and regulatory T cells. Profiling relied on immunoSEQ multiplex PCR, and the TCRdb table lists in-frame clones only, not all of them. The sample yields fewer than 65,000 clones, over 90% seen once. The sequenced sample consisted of CD8+ T cells sorted from blood. This sequence was found in a human donor in good health.

The DNA for the CDR3 is TGCGCCAGCAGTGAATTGTCTCGCCCCACAGATACGCAGTATTTT. This gives the protein CASSELSRPTDTQYF. V and J are TRBV10-1 and TRBJ2-3; D ambiguous. V lost 3 bases and J 2 bases, leaving 12 bases between the germline ends. The CDR3 runs to 15 residues. The germline CDR1 and CDR2 sequences are WNHNN and SYGVQD (reference sequence).